This T cell receptor (beta chain) was sequenced in a study of long-term antiretroviral therapy in people with HIV. With survey level as its setting, the immunoSEQ assay was v3.0. Sequenced by immunoSEQ multiplex PCR; TCRdb stores in-frame clones only, minus some. The table lists under 50,000 clones, 80% to 90% of them singletons. In germline, CDR1 is LGHNA, CDR2 YSLEER. V trimming: 4 bases; J trimming: 2 bases; junction bases outside the gene matches: 2. The CDR3 sequence is 15 residues long. The sequence was collected from a woman under 30 with HIV. V is TRBV4-3 and J is TRBJ2-1; 10 positions agree with TRBD2. Specimen: unsorted PBMCs, collected just before starting antiretroviral therapy. The CDR3 region has the DNA TGCGCCAGCAGCCTCGGGACTAGCGCCTACAATGAGCAGTTCTTC. Translated, it gives CASSLGTSAYNEQFF.